The sequence of this T cell receptor beta chain was determined in a study of blood T cells in healthy people across ages. Study conclusions and caveats: Roughly linear declines in TCR beta diversity per million T cells occurred with age.

Sample-barcoded 5' priming and a J-beta primer mix drove a second PCR of roughly 6 to 12 cycles. Via MiXCR, TCRdb re-called the 5' RACE reads, giving one row per CDR3 protein. This table has some 790,000 distinct CDR3 sequences, more than 25% appearing once. Each individual donor underwent a draw of 8.5 to 10 milliliters of peripheral blood. A minimum of 6 million PBMCs was isolated per sample. Germline assignment: CDR1 MGHRA and CDR2 YSYEKL. Trimming shortened V by 6 bases and J by 4 bases, and 12 bases separated the two germline ends. CDR3 length: 13 residues. This clonotype was recorded many times. Its antigen remains unknown.

Sample: blood. This clonotype originated in a woman at least 80 years old in good health. This chain connects TRBV4-1 to TRBJ2-5; D is tentatively TRBD1 or TRBD2 (5 bases each). CDR3 protein: CASSWGGRETQYF. DNA for the CDR3: TGCGCCAGCAGTTGGGGCGGGCGAGAGACCCAGTACTTC.